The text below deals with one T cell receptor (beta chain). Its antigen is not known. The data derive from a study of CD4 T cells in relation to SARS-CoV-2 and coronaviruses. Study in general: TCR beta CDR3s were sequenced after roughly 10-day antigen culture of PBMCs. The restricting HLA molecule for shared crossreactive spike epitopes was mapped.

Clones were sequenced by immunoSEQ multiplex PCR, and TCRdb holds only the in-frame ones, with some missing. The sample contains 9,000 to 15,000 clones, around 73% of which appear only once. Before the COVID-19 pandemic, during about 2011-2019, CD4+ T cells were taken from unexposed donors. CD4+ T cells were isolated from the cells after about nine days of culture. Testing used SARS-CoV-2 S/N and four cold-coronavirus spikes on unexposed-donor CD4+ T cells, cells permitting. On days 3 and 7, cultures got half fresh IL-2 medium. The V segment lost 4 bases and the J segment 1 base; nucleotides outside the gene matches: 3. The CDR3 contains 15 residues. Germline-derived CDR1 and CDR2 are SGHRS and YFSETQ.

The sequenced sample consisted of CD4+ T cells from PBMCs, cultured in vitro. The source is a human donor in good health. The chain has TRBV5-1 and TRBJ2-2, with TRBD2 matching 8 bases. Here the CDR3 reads CASSRGLGNTGELFF. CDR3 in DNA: TGCGCCAGCAGCCGGGGACTAGGGAACACCGGGGAGCTGTTTTTT.